Below are 21 T cell receptor beta chains sequenced from a single sample in a study of cytomegalovirus exposure and HLA in healthy donors. The method was immunoSEQ multiplex PCR; TCRdb's version includes in-frame clones alone and lacks a portion of them. Of 240,000 or so clones in the sample, 86% were seen once. The sequenced material came from PBMCs. These receptor sequences come from a woman aged 25 to 45 in good health and CMV-seropositive.

The rearrangement joins TRBV28 to TRBJ2-7; TRBD2 aligns across 7 bases. The CDR3 length is 15 residues. The V gene's germline CDR1 is MDHEN and CDR2 SYDVKM. The J segment lost 0 bases and the V segment lost 7 bases, leaving 9 bases of the junction unmatched. CDR3 residues: CASIPPGGSSYEQYF. The CDR3 DNA reads TGTGCCAGCATCCCCCCCGGGGGGTCCTCCTACGAGCAGTACTTC.

This clone was seen a single time. CDR3 region: CASTRGAVRTSGYQETQYF. The CDR3 DNA reads TGTGCCAGCACCCGAGGGGCCGTACGGACTAGCGGGTATCAAGAGACCCAGTACTTC. The chain couples TRBV5-4 to TRBJ2-5; 11 nucleotides align to TRBD2. CDR3 length: 19 amino acids. Germline V gives CDR1 SGHNT, CDR2 YYREEE (reference sequence). Trimming removed 6 bases from V and 2 bases from J; junction bases left unmatched: 18.

This chain links TRBV5-1 with TRBJ2-1; tentatively, D is TRBD1 (5 bases). V was clipped by 1 base and J by 5 bases, with 10 bases between them. Germline-derived CDR1 and CDR2 are SGHRS and YFSETQ. This CDR3 spans 14 amino acids. As DNA, the CDR3 is TGCGCCAGCAGCTTGCAGGGTTTCCACAATGAGCAGTTCTTC. It yields the protein CASSLQGFHNEQFF. Combining the CDR3 with reference TRBV5-1 and TRBJ2-1 gives the whole variable domain KAGVTQTPRYLIKTRGQQVTLSCSPISGHRSVSWYQQTPGQGLQFLFEYFSETQRNKGNFPGRFSGRQFSNSRSEMNVSTLELGDSALYLCASSLQGFHNEQFFGPGTRLTVL.

J is TRBJ1-5 and V is TRBV30; TRBD1 matches 12 bases. Germline CDR1 reads GTSNPN; CDR2 reads SVGIG (reference sequence). The V and J ends lost 3 bases and 2 bases, in that order; junction bases with no gene match: 5. The CDR3 sequence is 16 residues long. The CDR3 region is CAWRMGQGAGNQPQHF. DNA for the CDR3: TGTGCCTGGAGAATGGGACAGGGGGCCGGCAATCAGCCCCAGCATTTT.

V is TRBV30 and J is TRBJ1-1; a weak D match, TRBD1 (5 bases). Trimming cost V 1 base and J 6 bases, with 12 bases left between them. This CDR3 is built from 13 residues. Per germline, CDR1 GTSNPN and CDR2 SVGIG (reference sequence). The CDR3: CAWSGGGTPEAFF. As DNA, the CDR3 is TGTGCCTGGAGTGGGGGAGGGACCCCTGAAGCTTTCTTT.

V is TRBV27 and J is TRBJ2-3; TRBD1 matches 12 bases. CDR3 length: 18 residues. Germline V gene lookup returns CDR1 MNHEY and CDR2 SMNVEV (reference sequence). V lost 8 bases and J lost 5; bases outside the gene matches: 17. The CDR3: CASRGDRGLSGRRDTQYF. The CDR3 nucleotides are TGTGCCAGCCGGGGGGACAGGGGGCTGAGCGGGAGAAGAGATACGCAGTATTTT.

V gene TRBV6-1 combines with J gene TRBJ2-1; TRBD2 aligns across 11 bases. The CDR3 has 15 residues. Per germline, CDR1 MNHNS and CDR2 SASEGT. After removal of 3 bases from V and 8 bases from J, the junction contained 6 bases not matched to a gene. CDR3 DNA: TGTGCCAGCAGTGATCCGGGACTAGCGGTCTATGAGCAGTTCTTC. The encoded protein is CASSDPGLAVYEQFF.

The V call is TRBV5-1, the J call TRBJ2-3, with 14 bases lining up with TRBD2. Germline V CDR1 and CDR2: SGHRS, YFSETQ. This CDR3 comprises 16 residues. The trim removed 3 bases at V and 6 bases at J, leaving 6 bases unmatched. CDR3 amino acids: CASSWGTSGSTDTQYF. The DNA for the CDR3 is TGCGCCAGCAGCTGGGGGACTAGCGGGAGTACCGATACGCAGTATTTT.

CDR3 DNA sequence: TGTGCCAGCAGCCAAGGACTAGCGGGGACGGGGGAGACCCAGTACTTC. It translates to CASSQGLAGTGETQYF. The chain joins TRBV14 to TRBJ2-5, with 11 bases that match TRBD2. CDR1 and CDR2 (germline): SGHDN, FVKESK. Losses at the gene ends were 1 base for V and 5 bases for J; bases not matched to a gene: 6. The CDR3 spans 16 residues.

The V and J genes are TRBV15 and TRBJ1-5; TRBD1 might be the D (5 bases). Between the trimmed V and J ends, which lost 0 bases and 6 bases, there was a span of 15 bases. Germline CDR1 is LNHNV and CDR2 is YYDKDF (reference sequence). There are 16 residues in the CDR3. The chain's CDR3 is CATSRDPGEGLQPQHF. The CDR3, as DNA: TGTGCCACCAGCAGAGATCCGGGAGAGGGGCTTCAGCCCCAGCATTTT. Looking up the rest from reference TRBV15 and TRBJ1-5 gives the full variable domain: DAMVIQNPRYQVTQFGKPVTLSCSQTLNHNVMYWYQQKSSQAPKLLFHYYDKDFNNEADTPDNFQSRRPNTSFCFLDIRSPGLGDTAMYLCATSRDPGEGLQPQHFGDGTRLSIL.

The chain has TRBV7-8 and TRBJ2-3; 10 bases are shared with TRBD2. Germline V gives CDR1 SGHVS, CDR2 FQNEAQ. CDR3 length equals 17 residues. V lost 1 base, J lost 8 bases, and 12 bases stayed unmatched. CDR3: CASSLGLLEREGITQYF. For the CDR3, the DNA is TGTGCCAGCAGCTTAGGTCTTTTAGAGCGGGAGGGCATTACGCAGTATTTT.

V and J are TRBV29-1 and TRBJ2-5; D gene ambiguous. The ends were cut back, 6 bases at V and 3 bases at J, with 8 bases in the middle. Germline loops: CDR1 SQVTM, CDR2 ANQGSEA. CDR3 length equals 11 residues. The CDR3 DNA sequence: TGCAGCGTGGCAAGCGAAGAGACCCAGTACTTC. Translated: CSVASEETQYF.

The chain joins TRBV5-1 to TRBJ1-1; perhaps TRBD1 as D (6 bases). This CDR3 spans 14 amino acids. Per the germline V gene, CDR1 is SGHRS and CDR2 is YFSETQ. V was trimmed by 4 bases and J by 4 bases, leaving 14 bases between them. The CDR3 here is CASSAEGGTTEAFF. CDR3 in DNA: TGCGCCAGCAGCGCCGAGGGGGGGACCACTGAAGCTTTCTTT.

The rearrangement uses TRBV4-1 and TRBJ2-1; 8 bases line up with TRBD2. With V trimmed by 2 bases and J by 14 bases, 17 bases remained unmatched. This CDR3 is 16 amino acids long. Germline V gene sequence: CDR1 MGHRA, CDR2 YSYEKL. CDR3 coding DNA: TGCGCCAGCAGCCAATTCCTAATGACTAGCGAGCTCAGTGAGTTCTTC. Protein: CASSQFLMTSELSEFF.

The chain couples TRBV5-4 to TRBJ2-7; D perhaps matches TRBD2 (6 bases). V dropped 1 base and J dropped 0 bases, with 11 bases sitting between them. CDR3 length: 15 residues. The V gene's germline CDR1 is SGHNT and CDR2 YYREEE (reference sequence). The CDR3 sequence is CASSLPGESSYEQYF. For the CDR3, the DNA is TGTGCCAGCAGCTTGCCGGGAGAGAGCTCCTACGAGCAGTACTTC.

In its sample, this clone was seen a few times. The chain has TRBV5-6 and TRBJ1-5; no clear D. Trimming removed 2 bases at V and 4 bases at J, with 10 bases between. CDR1 SGHDT and CDR2 YYEEEE come from the germline V gene. The CDR3 has 14 residues. CDR3 residues: CASSFSQTNQPQHF. The CDR3 DNA reads TGTGCCAGCAGCTTTAGTCAGACAAATCAGCCCCAGCATTTT.

V usage is TRBV19 and J usage is TRBJ2-3; perhaps TRBD2 as D (5 bases). Trimming shortened V by 3 bases and J by 3 bases, and 13 bases separated the two germline ends. The CDR3 contains 15 residues. The germline CDR1 and CDR2 sequences are LNHDA and SQIVND (reference sequence). The CDR3 sequence: CASSIGGGITDTQYF. As DNA, the CDR3 is TGTGCCAGTAGTATTGGAGGTGGGATAACAGATACGCAGTATTTT.

The rearrangement links TRBV18 to TRBJ2-5; TRBD2 is a possible D gene (5 bases). The germline V and J ends were trimmed by 2 bases and 11 bases, with 18 bases remaining between them. This CDR3 region has 14 residues. Germline V gene data show CDR1 as KGHSH and CDR2 as LQKENI. CDR3 sequence: CASSPESGFNGQYF. CDR3 in DNA: TGTGCCAGCTCACCAGAGAGCGGATTCAATGGGCAGTACTTC.

J is TRBJ2-1 and V is TRBV27; the match to TRBD1 covers 7 bases. Germline-derived CDR1 and CDR2 are MNHEY and SMNVEV (reference sequence). This CDR3 is built from 16 residues. Trimming removed 5 bases from V and 5 bases from J; junction bases left unmatched: 12. CDR3 amino acids: CASSHPLTGRNNEQFF. CDR3 DNA: TGTGCCAGCAGTCACCCCTTGACAGGGCGGAACAATGAGCAGTTCTTC.

This chain uses TRBV25-1 with TRBJ2-3; no firm D call. Germline CDR1 is MGHDK and CDR2 is SYGVNS. V was trimmed by 5 bases and J by 2 bases, leaving 14 bases between them. This CDR3 is 15 amino acids long. CDR3 DNA sequence: TGTGCCAGCAGTAAAGGAAGAGGAATCACAGATACGCAGTATTTT. Amino acid sequence: CASSKGRGITDTQYF. Variable domain in full (rest from reference TRBV25-1 and TRBJ2-3): EADIYQTPRYLVIGTGKKITLECSQTMGHDKMYWYQQDPGMELHLIHYSYGVNSTEKGDLSSESTVSRIRTEHFPLTLESARPSHTSQYLCASSKGRGITDTQYFGPGTRLTVL.

The rearrangement joins TRBV28 to TRBJ1-2, with a weak D call TRBD1 (5 bases). CDR3 length: 13 amino acids. Trimming took off 4 bases at V and 0 bases at J, with 6 bases between the two ends. Germline V gene sequence: CDR1 MDHEN, CDR2 SYDVKM. The CDR3 sequence: CASSSGSNYGYTF. In nucleotides, the CDR3 is TGTGCCAGCAGTTCAGGGTCTAACTATGGCTACACCTTC.